The sample holds one count of the clone carrying this T cell receptor (beta chain). Its antigen remains unknown. The data were taken from a study of T cell responses to AZD1222 COVID-19 vaccine. Study-wide results and caveats: Nearly half of spike-specific TCRs reportedly go after variant regions that carry no mutations. At baseline, just 5 or 6 AZD1222 recipients tested seropositive. In a largely white British group with more females than males, clonal diversity was possibly underestimated.

This CDR3 spans 12 amino acids. Trimming took off 7 bases at V and 3 bases at J, with 9 bases between the two ends. Germline-derived CDR1 and CDR2 are SEHNR and FQNEAQ (reference sequence). Profiling relied on immunoSEQ multiplex PCR, and the TCRdb table lists in-frame clones only, not all of them. The sample consists of over 75,000 clones, 70% to 90% of them appearing once. V and J are TRBV7-9 and TRBJ1-1, with TRBD1 as a possible D gene (5 bases). The TCR comes from an adult who received the AZD1222 COVID-19 vaccine. The sample in question was peripheral blood, obtained 28 days after the second AZD1222 dose. CDR3 sequence: CASKRGYTEAFF. CDR3 bases: TGTGCCAGCAAACGGGGCTACACTGAAGCTTTCTTT.